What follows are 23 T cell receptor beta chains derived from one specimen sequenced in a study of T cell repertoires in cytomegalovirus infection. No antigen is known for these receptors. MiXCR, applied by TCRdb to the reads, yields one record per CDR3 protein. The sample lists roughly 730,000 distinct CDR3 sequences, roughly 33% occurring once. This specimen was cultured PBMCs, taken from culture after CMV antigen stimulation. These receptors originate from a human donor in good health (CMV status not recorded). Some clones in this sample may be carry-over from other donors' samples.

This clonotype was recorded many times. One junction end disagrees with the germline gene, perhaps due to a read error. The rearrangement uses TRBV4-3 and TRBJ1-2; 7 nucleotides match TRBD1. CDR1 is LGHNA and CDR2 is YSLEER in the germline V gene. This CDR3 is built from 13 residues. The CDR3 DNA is TGTGCCAGCAGCCAGGGACAGAACTATGGCTACACCTTC. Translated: CASSQGQNYGYTF.

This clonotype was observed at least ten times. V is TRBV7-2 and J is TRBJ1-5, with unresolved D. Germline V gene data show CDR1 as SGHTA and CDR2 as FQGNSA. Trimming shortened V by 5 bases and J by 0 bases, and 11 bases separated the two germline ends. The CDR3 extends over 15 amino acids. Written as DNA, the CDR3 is TGTGCCAGCAGCCCTGGAGGGTATAGCAATCAGCCCCAGCATTTT. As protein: CASSPGGYSNQPQHF.

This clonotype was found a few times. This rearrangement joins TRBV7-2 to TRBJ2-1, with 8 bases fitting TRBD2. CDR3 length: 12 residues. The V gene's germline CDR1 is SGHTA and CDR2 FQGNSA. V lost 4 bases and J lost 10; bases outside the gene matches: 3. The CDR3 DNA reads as TGTGCCAGCAGCTGGAGACTAGCGGAGCAGTTCTTC. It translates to CASSWRLAEQFF.

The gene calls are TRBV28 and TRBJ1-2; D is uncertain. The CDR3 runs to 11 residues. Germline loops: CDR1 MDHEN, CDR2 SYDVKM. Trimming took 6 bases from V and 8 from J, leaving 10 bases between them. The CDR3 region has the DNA TGTGCCAGCAGGGGTGTGAGCGGCTACACCTTC. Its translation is CASRGVSGYTF.

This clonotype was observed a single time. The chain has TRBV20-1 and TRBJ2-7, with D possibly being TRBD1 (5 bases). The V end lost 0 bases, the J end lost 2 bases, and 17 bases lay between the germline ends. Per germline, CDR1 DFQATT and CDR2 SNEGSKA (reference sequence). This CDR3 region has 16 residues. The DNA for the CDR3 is TGCAGTGCTAGAGATCTAGGTGGGGCGCAAGCCTACGAGCAGTACTTC. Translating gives CSARDLGGAQAYEQYF.

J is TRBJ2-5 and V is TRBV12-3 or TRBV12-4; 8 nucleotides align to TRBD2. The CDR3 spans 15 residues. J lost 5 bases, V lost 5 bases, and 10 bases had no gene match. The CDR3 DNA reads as TGTGCCAGCAGTCGGGGGGGCACGGGAGGGGAGACCCAGTACTTC. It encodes CASSRGGTGGETQYF.

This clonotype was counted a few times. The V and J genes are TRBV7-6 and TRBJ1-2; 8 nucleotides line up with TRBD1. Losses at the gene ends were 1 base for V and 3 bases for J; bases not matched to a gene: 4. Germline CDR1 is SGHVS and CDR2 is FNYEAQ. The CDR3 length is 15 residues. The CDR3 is CASSLGTGRDYGYTF. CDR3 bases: TGTGCCAGCAGCTTAGGGACAGGGAGGGACTATGGCTACACCTTC.

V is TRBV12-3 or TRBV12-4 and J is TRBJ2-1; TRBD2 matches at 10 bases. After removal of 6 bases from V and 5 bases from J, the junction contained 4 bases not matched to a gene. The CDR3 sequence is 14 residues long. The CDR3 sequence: CASRRAGGNNEQFF. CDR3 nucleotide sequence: TGTGCCAGCAGGCGAGCGGGAGGGAACAATGAGCAGTTCTTC.

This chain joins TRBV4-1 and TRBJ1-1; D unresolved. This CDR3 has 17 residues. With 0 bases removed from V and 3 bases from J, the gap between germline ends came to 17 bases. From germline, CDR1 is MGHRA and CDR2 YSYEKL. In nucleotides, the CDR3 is TGCGCCAGCAGCCAAGATCCGGGCCTCGGGCGGGACACTGAAGCTTTCTTT. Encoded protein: CASSQDPGLGRDTEAFF.

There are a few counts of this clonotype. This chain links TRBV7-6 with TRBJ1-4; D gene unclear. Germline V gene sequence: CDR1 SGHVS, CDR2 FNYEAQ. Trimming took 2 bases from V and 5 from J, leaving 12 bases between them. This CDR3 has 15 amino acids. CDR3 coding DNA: TGTGCCAGCAGCTTAACCCTGAGCGGCAATGAAAAACTGTTTTTT. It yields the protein CASSLTLSGNEKLFF.

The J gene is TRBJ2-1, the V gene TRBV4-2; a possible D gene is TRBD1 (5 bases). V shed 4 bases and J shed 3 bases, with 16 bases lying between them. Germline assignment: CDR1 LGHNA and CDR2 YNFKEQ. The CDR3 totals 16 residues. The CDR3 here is CASSLRAGLGYNEQFF. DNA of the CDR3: TGTGCCAGCAGCCTTCGGGCAGGGCTCGGCTACAATGAGCAGTTCTTC.

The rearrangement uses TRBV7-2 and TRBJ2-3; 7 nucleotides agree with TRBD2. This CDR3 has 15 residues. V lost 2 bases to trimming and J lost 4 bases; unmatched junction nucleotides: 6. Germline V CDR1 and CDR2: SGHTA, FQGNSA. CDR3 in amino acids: CASSLRYAGADTQYF. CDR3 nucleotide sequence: TGTGCCAGCAGCTTACGGTATGCGGGGGCAGATACGCAGTATTTT.

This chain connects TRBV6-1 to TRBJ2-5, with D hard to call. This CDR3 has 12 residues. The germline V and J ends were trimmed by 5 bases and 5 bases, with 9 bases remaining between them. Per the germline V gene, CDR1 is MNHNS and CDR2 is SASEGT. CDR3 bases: TGTGCCAGCAGTAGGTACGGCGAGACCCAGTACTTC. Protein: CASSRYGETQYF.

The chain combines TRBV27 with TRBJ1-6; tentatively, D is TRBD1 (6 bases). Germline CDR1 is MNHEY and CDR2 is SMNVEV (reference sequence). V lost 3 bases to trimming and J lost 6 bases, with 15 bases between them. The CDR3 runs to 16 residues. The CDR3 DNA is TGTGCCAGCAGTTTTCAGGGGCCAATCCGTAATTCACCCCTCCACTTT. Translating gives CASSFQGPIRNSPLHF.

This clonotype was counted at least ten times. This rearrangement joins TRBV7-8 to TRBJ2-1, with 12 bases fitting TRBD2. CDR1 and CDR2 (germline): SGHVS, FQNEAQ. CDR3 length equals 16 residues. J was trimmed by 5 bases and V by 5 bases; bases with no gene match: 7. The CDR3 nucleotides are TGTGCCAGCAGCCCCCGGGGACTAGCGGGCCACAATGAGCAGTTCTTC. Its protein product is CASSPRGLAGHNEQFF.

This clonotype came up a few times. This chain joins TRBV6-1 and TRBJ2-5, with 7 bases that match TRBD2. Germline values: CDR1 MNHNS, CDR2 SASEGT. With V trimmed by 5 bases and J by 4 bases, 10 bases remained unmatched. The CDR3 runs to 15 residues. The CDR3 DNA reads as TGTGCCAGCAGTCCCCTTTCGGGGGAGGGAGAGACCCAGTACTTC. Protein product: CASSPLSGEGETQYF.

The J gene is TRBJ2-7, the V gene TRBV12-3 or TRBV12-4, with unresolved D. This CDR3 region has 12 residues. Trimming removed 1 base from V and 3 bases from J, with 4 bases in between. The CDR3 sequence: CASSLDLYEQYF. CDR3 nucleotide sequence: TGTGCCAGCAGTTTAGACCTCTACGAGCAGTACTTC.

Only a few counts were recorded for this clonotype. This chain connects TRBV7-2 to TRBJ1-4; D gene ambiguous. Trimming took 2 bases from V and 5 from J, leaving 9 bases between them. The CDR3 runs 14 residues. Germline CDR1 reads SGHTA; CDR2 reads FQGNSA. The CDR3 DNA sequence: TGTGCCAGCAGCTTAAGTGGGGAGAATGAAAAACTGTTTTTT. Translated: CASSLSGENEKLFF.

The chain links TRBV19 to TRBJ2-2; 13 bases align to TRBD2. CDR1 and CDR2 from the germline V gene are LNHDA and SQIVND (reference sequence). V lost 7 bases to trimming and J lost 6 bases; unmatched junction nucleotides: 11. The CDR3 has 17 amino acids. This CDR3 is CASIRTSGRVGAGELFF. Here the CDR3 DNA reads TGTGCCAGTATCCGGACTAGCGGGAGAGTTGGGGCCGGGGAGCTGTTTTTT.

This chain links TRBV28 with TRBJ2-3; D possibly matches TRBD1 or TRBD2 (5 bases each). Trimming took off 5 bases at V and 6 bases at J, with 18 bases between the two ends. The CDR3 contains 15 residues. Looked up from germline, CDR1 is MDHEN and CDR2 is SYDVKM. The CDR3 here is CASSLGLTGTDTQYF. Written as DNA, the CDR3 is TGTGCCAGCAGTCTCGGACTCACAGGTACGGATACGCAGTATTTT. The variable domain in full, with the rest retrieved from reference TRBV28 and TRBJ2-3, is DVKVTQSSRYLVKRTGEKVFLECVQDMDHENMFWYRQDPGLGLRLIYFSYDVKMKEKGDIPEGYSVSREKKERFSLILESASTNQTSMYLCASSLGLTGTDTQYFGPGTRLTVL.

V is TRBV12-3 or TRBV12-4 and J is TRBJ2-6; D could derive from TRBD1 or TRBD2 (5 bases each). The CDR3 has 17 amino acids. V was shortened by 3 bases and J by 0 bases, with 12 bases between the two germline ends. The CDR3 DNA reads TGTGCCAGCAGTTTTGGGGGTATCTTCTCTGGGGCCAACGTCCTGACTTTC. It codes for CASSFGGIFSGANVLTF.

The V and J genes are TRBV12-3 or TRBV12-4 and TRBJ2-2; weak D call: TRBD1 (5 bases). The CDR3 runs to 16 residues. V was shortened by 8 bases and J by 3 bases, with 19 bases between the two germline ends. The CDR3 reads CASGLDLGQYTGELFF. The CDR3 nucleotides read TGTGCCAGCGGTCTGGACCTCGGACAATACACCGGGGAGCTGTTTTTT.

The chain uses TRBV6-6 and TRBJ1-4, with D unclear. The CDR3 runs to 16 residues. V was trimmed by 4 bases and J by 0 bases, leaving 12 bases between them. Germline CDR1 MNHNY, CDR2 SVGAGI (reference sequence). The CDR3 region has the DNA TGTGCCAGCAGTTTACATCCAGTAGCAACTAATGAAAAACTGTTTTTT. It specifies CASSLHPVATNEKLFF.